Listed below are T cell receptor beta chains from one sample, sequenced in a study of T cell responses to AZD1222 COVID-19 vaccine. Profiling relied on immunoSEQ multiplex PCR, and the TCRdb table lists in-frame clones only, not all of them. The sample has tens of thousands of clones, roughly 85% seen once. Sample: peripheral blood, taken 28 days after the second AZD1222 dose. The receptors shown here come from an adult who received the AZD1222 COVID-19 vaccine. CDR3s leave out the opening cysteine and the closing phenylalanine or tryptophan. Clone size is given for some rows only: seen once, a few or many times, or a class if the clone is expanded.

V | size | CDR3
TRBV7-2 | . | ASSSPALGGRDTDTQY
TRBV4-2 | few | ASSQESTDYGYT
TRBV7-3 | . | ASSEGYNTEAF
TRBV14 | . | ASSQLQGRGYT
TRBV29-1 | . | SVGQDGTNEKLF
TRBV15 | . | ATSRARSGGTPGELF
TRBV5-4 | . | ASSQGQGRSNYGYT
TRBV11-2 | . | ASSPGLSSWANVLT
TRBV6-5 | . | ASSYLSLGKNTEAF
TRBV7-3 | . | ASSLSANTEAF
TRBV6-1 | . | ASSPSHVNDEQF
TRBV7-9 | . | ASGLIGSTNEKLF
TRBV24-1 | . | ATSGRLDTQY
TRBV11-3 | . | ASSLGLAGLYNEQF
TRBV12-3/TRBV12-4 | . | ASSSNRGTEAF
TRBV4-1 | once | ASSQLTGSTDTQY
TRBV6-1 | . | ASSAQTATLSYEQY
TRBV19 | once | ASSRNNEQF
TRBV6-5 | . | ASRHLYNSPLH
TRBV19 | . | ASSLPGQALFYGYT
TRBV6-1 | . | ASSVSWNSGGESYT
TRBV30 | . | AWSQGMNTEAF
TRBV19 | . | ASSTQQGSEAF
TRBV5-8 | . | ASSTRQGANSPLH
TRBV10-2 | . | ASRERPARQGNYEQY
TRBV5-1 | . | ASSPGRTNTEAF
TRBV30 | . | AWSVGTGVNYGYT
TRBV7-2 | . | ASSLDVSSYNEQF